This TCR beta chain stems from a study of Graves' ophthalmopathy and Graves' hyperthyroidism. General observations from the study: In blood, most expanded thyroid clonotypes above 0.001 frequency were also detected.

The sequenced template was RNA, covering the TCR beta CDR3 region. Second-round multiplex PCR came after first-round RT-PCR with HTBI primers. TCRdb reprocessed the multiplex PCR reads via MiXCR and lists one record per CDR3 protein. This sample yields roughly 610,000 distinct CDR3 sequences, of which 22% are seen a single time; roughly 6.9% belongs to the top ten. Germline lookup yields CDR1 SNHLY and CDR2 FYNNEI. The CDR3 consists of 14 residues. V lost 2 bases and J lost 2, with 10 bases in between. This clonotype was found many times. As yet, its antigen is unknown. The diagnosis was founded upon clinical symptoms, serum thyroxine, TRAb, thyroid ultrasound and orbital computed tomography. Someone took the PBMCs out of more than 9 ml of fresh peripheral blood.

The sample was peripheral blood. V usage is TRBV2 and J usage is TRBJ2-7, with D tentatively TRBD1 (6 bases). The sequence was obtained from a woman between 18 and 30 years old with stable Graves' hyperthyroidism. Some clones in this sample may be carry-over from other donors' samples. CDR3 residues: CASSEQGTTYEQYF. For the CDR3, the DNA is TGTGCCAGCAGTGAACAGGGGACCACCTACGAGCAGTACTTC. The variable domain in full, completed from reference TRBV2 and TRBJ2-7, reads EPEVTQTPSHQVTQMGQEVILRCVPISNHLYFYWYRQILGQKVEFLVSFYNNEISEKSEIFDDQFSVERPDGSNFTLKIRSTKLEDSAMYFCASSEQGTTYEQYFGPGTRLTVT.